Below, 9 T cell receptor beta chains from the same sample are listed, as sequenced in a study of T-cell memory formation after mild COVID-19. One entry per CDR3 protein results from TCRdb running MiXCR on the 5' RACE reads. Among roughly 14,000 distinct CDR3 sequences listed, 20% to 25% were seen once. Specimen: PBMCs or a T cell subset sorted from them (not recorded which). The receptors originated from a man younger than 30 who had mild COVID-19 (a few samples of this study predate the infection). Cell type and time point are not known.

This clonotype has a handful of counts. This chain connects TRBV5-6 to TRBJ1-1; no clear D gene. CDR3 size: 11 residues. V dropped 2 bases and J dropped 5 bases, with 4 bases sitting between them. Germline V gives CDR1 SGHDT, CDR2 YYEEEE. In DNA form, the CDR3 reads TGTGCCAGCAGCTTTTCAACTGAAGCTTTCTTT. It is translated as CASSFSTEAFF. Filled out from reference TRBV5-6 and TRBJ1-1, the complete variable domain reads DAGVTQSPTHLIKTRGQQVTLRCSPKSGHDTVSWYQQALGQGPQFIFQYYEEEERQRGNFPDRFSGHQFPNYSSELNVNALLLGDSALYLCASSFSTEAFFGQGTRLTVV.

This clonotype has at least ten counts. The chain is built from TRBV4-1 and TRBJ2-1; D uncertain. The CDR3 has 18 amino acids. V dropped 4 bases and J dropped 0 bases, with 19 bases sitting between them. The germline V gene has CDR1 MGHRA and CDR2 YSYEKL. CDR3 loop: CASSPLPLAESSYNEQFF. The CDR3 DNA follows: TGCGCCAGCAGCCCGCTGCCGTTGGCAGAGAGCTCCTACAATGAGCAGTTCTTC.

This clonotype was seen many times. The chain couples TRBV11-2 to TRBJ2-1, with 13 bases aligning to TRBD2. Trimming took 5 bases from V and 7 from J; bases not matched to a gene: 11. This CDR3 contains 17 residues. Germline V gene lookup returns CDR1 SGHAT and CDR2 FQNNGV. The CDR3 spells CASSPRLAGGFRNEQFF. DNA for the CDR3: TGTGCCAGCAGCCCCCGACTAGCGGGGGGTTTTCGAAATGAGCAGTTCTTC.

This clonotype has ten or more counts. V is TRBV7-6 and J is TRBJ1-1; 7 bases are shared with TRBD1. CDR1 and CDR2 from the germline V gene are SGHVS and FNYEAQ. The trim removed 1 base at V and 3 bases at J, leaving 11 bases unmatched. The CDR3 spans 17 residues. CDR3 nucleotides: TGTGCCAGCAGCTTAGAGGATACAGGGGAGGTTGACACTGAAGCTTTCTTT. Its translation is CASSLEDTGEVDTEAFF.

The genes are TRBV10-3 and TRBJ2-7; D might be TRBD2 (6 bases). The CDR3 extends over 11 amino acids. Deletions cut 10 bases from V and 3 bases from J, with 10 bases between. Germline lookup yields CDR1 ENHRY and CDR2 SYGVKD. The CDR3 nucleotides read TGTGCCACGAGGGACTTCTACGAGCAGTACGTC. It codes for CATRDFYEQYV.

The chain is built from TRBV7-6 and TRBJ2-1; no clear D gene. V lost 2 bases, J lost 4 bases, and 9 bases lay in between. CDR3 length: 14 amino acids. The germline gives CDR1 SGHVS, CDR2 FNYEAQ. The CDR3 DNA reads TGTGCCAGCAGCTTACTCGGGCCATACAATGAGCAGTTCTTC. It is translated as CASSLLGPYNEQFF. The full variable domain, completed using reference TRBV7-6 and TRBJ2-1, is GAGVSQSPRYKVTKRGQDVALRCDPISGHVSLYWYRQALGQGPEFLTYFNYEAQQDKSGLPNDRFSAERPEGSISTLTIQRTEQRDSAMYRCASSLLGPYNEQFFGPGTRLTVL.

This clonotype was seen ten or more times. The chain couples TRBV5-1 to TRBJ2-1; D is unresolved. CDR3 length: 14 residues. V was cut by 5 bases and J by 6 bases, with 15 bases left in between. Germline CDR1 SGHRS, CDR2 YFSETQ. CDR3 DNA sequence: TGCGCCAGCAGGTCGACCCCCGGATTCAATGAGCAGTTCTTC. It encodes CASRSTPGFNEQFF.

This clonotype was counted a few times. The rearrangement uses TRBV12-3 or TRBV12-4 and TRBJ1-3; D uncertain. The CDR3 runs to 11 residues. Trimming cost V 6 bases and J 4 bases, with 4 bases left between them. DNA of the CDR3: TGTGCCAGCAGCTCCGGAAACACCATATATTTT. Amino acids: CASSSGNTIYF.

This clonotype has at least ten counts. V gene TRBV27 combines with J gene TRBJ1-5, with unresolved D. The CDR3 loop spans 17 amino acids. Between the trimmed V and J ends, which lost 3 bases and 4 bases, there was a span of 19 bases. Germline values: CDR1 MNHEY, CDR2 SMNVEV (reference sequence). The DNA for the CDR3 is TGTGCCAGCAGTTTTATCGGGTCCTCCGGATGGAATCAGCCCCAGCATTTT. Amino acids: CASSFIGSSGWNQPQHF.